The clone carrying this TCR beta chain was counted a few times. CDR3 size: 15 residues. Trimming stripped 2 bases from V and 2 bases from J, with 10 bases between. Germline CDR1 and CDR2: SNHLY and FYNNEI. The sample belongs to a study of patients and donors after allogeneic stem cell transplantation. In TCRdb, the RT-PCR reads were re-called with MiXCR into one record per CDR3 protein. The sample has 150,000 to 200,000 distinct CDR3 sequences, around 28% seen once. Material: blood, either unsorted or a sorted T cell fraction (not recorded which). The receptor's source is a human donor who was either an allogeneic HSCT recipient or a stem cell or donor lymphocyte infusion donor (not recorded which). It is not recorded whose cells these are; they may come from a transplant donor. V is TRBV2 and J is TRBJ2-1, with no clear D. The CDR3 nucleotides read TGTGCCAGCAGTGAAAACGGGTTCACCTACAATGAGCAGTTCTTC. It encodes CASSENGFTYNEQFF.